Sequencing of this T cell receptor beta chain was carried out in a study of cytomegalovirus exposure and HLA in healthy donors. Study-level results: A later analysis revealed that TCR association rates differed between HLA loci, peaking at DRB1 and bottoming out at HLA-C. It was likely that a cluster of highly shared sequence variants was a sequencing artifact. Cytomegalovirus-associated TCR beta chains were listed, numbering approximately 150.

Per the germline V gene, CDR1 is LNHDA and CDR2 is SQIVND (reference sequence). With V trimmed by 3 bases and J by 7 bases, 7 bases remained unmatched. The CDR3 is 15 amino acids. In the PCR, 60 Vbeta and 13 Jbeta primers were used. Clones were read by immunoSEQ multiplex PCR, and TCRdb kept only the in-frame ones, dropping some. The sample has approximately 190,000 clones, 70% to 80% seen once. To note about this clone: Antigen specificity is unknown.

Every donor was a healthy person donating bone marrow. Sequenced: PBMCs. This chain connects TRBV19 to TRBJ1-4; 8 bases fit TRBD1. This TCR came from a young woman in good health and CMV-seropositive. The DNA for the CDR3 is TGTGCCAGTAGTATGGGGACAGGACAAAGTGAAAAACTGTTTTTT. Its protein is CASSMGTGQSEKLFF.